Listed here are 32 T cell receptor beta chains from one sample, sequenced in a study of OX40 agonist ivuxolimab in advanced cancers. Libraries were prepared by immunoSEQ multiplex PCR; TCRdb keeps only in-frame clonotypes and omits some of them. The sample lists some 74,000 clones; roughly 90% were seen once. The sequencing here drew on CD4+ or CD8+ T cells sorted from blood, taken in a trial of the OX40 agonist ivuxolimab. The receptors derive from an adult with an advanced solid tumor such as melanoma, head and neck, liver or kidney cancer.

The chain joins TRBV7-9 to TRBJ2-1; D is undetermined. Germline V gene data show CDR1 as SEHNR and CDR2 as FQNEAQ (reference sequence). Trimming pared 1 base from V and 2 bases from J, leaving 6 bases between. CDR3 length equals 14 residues. CDR3 residues: CASSLGQTYNEQFF. The CDR3 DNA is TGTGCCAGCAGCTTAGGACAAACCTACAATGAGCAGTTCTTC.

V is TRBV10-3 and J is TRBJ2-2; D may match TRBD1 or TRBD2 (5 bases each). The CDR3 has 14 amino acids. Germline CDR1 ENHRY, CDR2 SYGVKD. V was trimmed by 8 bases and J by 4 bases, leaving 14 bases between them. CDR3 in amino acids: CAIGRDGGTGELFF. As DNA, the CDR3 is TGTGCCATCGGCCGGGACGGTGGCACCGGGGAGCTGTTTTTT.

This clone was detected a few times. V gene TRBV2 combines with J gene TRBJ1-2; 7 nucleotides align to TRBD1. Germline CDR1 and CDR2: SNHLY and FYNNEI. The junction had 0 bases not matched to a gene; V was cut back by 3 bases and J by 5 bases. The CDR3 has 12 amino acids. The CDR3, as DNA: TGTGCCAGCAGTGAGACAGGGTATGGCTACACCTTC. This codes for CASSETGYGYTF. The full variable domain, in which reference TRBV2 and TRBJ1-2 provide the parts outside the CDR3, is EPEVTQTPSHQVTQMGQEVILRCVPISNHLYFYWYRQILGQKVEFLVSFYNNEISEKSEIFDDQFSVERPDGSNFTLKIRSTKLEDSAMYFCASSETGYGYTFGSGTRLTVV.

The J gene is TRBJ2-2, the V gene TRBV30; 14 nucleotides match TRBD2. Unmatched junction bases numbered 9, after V lost 1 base and J lost 5 bases. Germline CDR1 GTSNPN, CDR2 SVGIG (reference sequence). CDR3 length: 18 amino acids. The CDR3 DNA sequence: TGTGCCTGGAGTGCCCTGACTAGCGGGAGGGCCTGGACCGGGGAGCTGTTTTTT. Encoded protein: CAWSALTSGRAWTGELFF.

This chain uses TRBV29-1 with TRBJ1-2; 8 bases align to TRBD1. The CDR3 is 14 residues long. Trimming at V came to 5 bases and at J to 8 bases, leaving 13 bases not matched to a gene. Looked up from germline, CDR1 is SQVTM and CDR2 is ANQGSEA. CDR3 protein: CSVIGGSGGGGYTF. In nucleotides, the CDR3 is TGCAGCGTTATAGGGGGTTCAGGGGGCGGAGGCTACACCTTC.

This clone was found once. The chain recombines TRBV11-3 with TRBJ1-2, with 10 bases that match TRBD1. Per germline, CDR1 SGHNT and CDR2 YENEEA. This CDR3 comprises 13 residues. Trimming took 6 bases from V and 7 from J; bases not matched to a gene: 5. CDR3 region: CASSKTGGTGYTF. The CDR3 nucleotides are TGTGCCAGCAGTAAGACAGGGGGCACTGGCTACACCTTC.

V gene TRBV27 combines with J gene TRBJ2-1; the D call may be TRBD1 or TRBD2 (5 bases each). The CDR3 length is 17 residues. CDR1 MNHEY and CDR2 SMNVEV come from the germline V gene (reference sequence). Trimming left V 5 bases short and J 2 bases short, with 19 bases between. The CDR3 here is CASSNRRGVAPYNEQFF. CDR3 in DNA: TGTGCCAGCAGTAACCGAAGGGGAGTCGCCCCCTACAATGAGCAGTTCTTC.

The chain is built from TRBV7-3 and TRBJ2-7; 13 nucleotides line up with TRBD2. CDR1 and CDR2 from the germline V gene are SGHTA and FQGTGA. J lost 1 base, V lost 5 bases, and 2 bases had no gene match. The CDR3 sequence is 15 residues long. The CDR3: CASSPGLAGSYEQYF. The DNA of the CDR3 is TGTGCCAGCAGCCCGGGACTAGCGGGATCCTACGAGCAGTACTTC.

This clone has only one observation. CDR3 in DNA: TGTGCCAGCAGTGCCGGGTGGACCCAGTACTTC. Protein sequence: CASSAGWTQYF. The chain employs TRBV6-1 and TRBJ2-5, with no clear D. This CDR3 has 11 residues. Germline V CDR1 and CDR2: MNHNS, SASEGT. Trimming took off 4 bases at V and 7 bases at J, with 7 bases between the two ends.

The chain joins TRBV7-2 to TRBJ1-3; 10 bases map to TRBD1. Germline-derived CDR1 and CDR2 are SGHTA and FQGNSA. This CDR3 comprises 14 residues. V was clipped by 5 bases and J by 4 bases; unmatched bases: 2. The CDR3 region has the DNA TGTGCCAGCAGCGGGGACAGGGGAGGAAACACCATATATTTT. This encodes CASSGDRGGNTIYF.

The chain uses TRBV5-1 and TRBJ1-5; D is possibly TRBD1 (6 bases). This CDR3 is built from 15 residues. The germline gives CDR1 SGHRS, CDR2 YFSETQ. Trimming left V 1 base short and J 4 bases short, with 12 bases between. The CDR3 sequence is CASSLSTGQNQPQHF. As DNA, the CDR3 is TGCGCCAGCAGCTTGTCGACAGGTCAAAATCAGCCCCAGCATTTT.

The gene calls are TRBV5-1 and TRBJ2-7; TRBD2 matches 9 bases. The V gene end was trimmed by 2 bases and the J gene end by 5 bases; junction bases not matched to a gene: 8. Germline CDR1 SGHRS, CDR2 YFSETQ. The CDR3 consists of 15 residues. In nucleotides, the CDR3 is TGCGCCAGCAGCTTCTTAGCGGGAGTTGGCGACGAGCAGTACTTC. It codes for CASSFLAGVGDEQYF.

This clone was counted between two and nine times. The rearrangement joins TRBV7-6 to TRBJ2-1; 12 bases match TRBD2. Germline CDR1 is SGHVS and CDR2 is FNYEAQ. V was clipped by 0 bases and J by 12 bases; unmatched bases: 6. The CDR3 extends over 15 amino acids. Written as DNA, the CDR3 is TGTGCCAGCAGCTTAGCGGCGACTAGCGGGAGCGGGCAGTTCTTC. Translating it yields CASSLAATSGSGQFF.

The chain has TRBV4-3 and TRBJ1-2, with a possible D match to TRBD1 (6 bases). V lost 1 base to trimming and J lost 4 bases, with 10 bases between them. Germline V gives CDR1 LGHNA, CDR2 YSLEER. The CDR3 length is 14 residues. CDR3: CASSQGKGGYGYTF. DNA for the CDR3: TGCGCCAGCAGCCAAGGGAAGGGGGGCTATGGCTACACCTTC.

The CDR3 protein is CSGKTGNYEQYF. The CDR3 nucleotides read TGCAGCGGGAAGACAGGGAACTACGAGCAGTACTTC. The J gene is TRBJ2-7, the V gene TRBV29-1, with 7 bases identical to TRBD1. From germline, CDR1 is SQVTM and CDR2 ANQGSEA. V lost 7 bases to trimming and J lost 3 bases; unmatched junction nucleotides: 6. This CDR3 is 12 amino acids long.

The V gene is TRBV5-1, the J gene TRBJ2-6, with D unclear. Looked up from germline, CDR1 is SGHRS and CDR2 is YFSETQ. V lost 0 bases and J 1 base, leaving 2 bases between the germline ends. The CDR3 totals 14 residues. The DNA of the CDR3 is TGCGCCAGCAGCTTGGGGTCTGGGGCCAACGTCCTGACTTTC. Amino acid sequence: CASSLGSGANVLTF.

The chain has TRBV27 and TRBJ2-3; D unresolved. From germline, CDR1 is MNHEY and CDR2 SMNVEV (reference sequence). The V gene lost 2 bases and the J gene lost 1 base, with 4 bases spanning the gap. CDR3 size: 13 residues. The CDR3 reads CASSLPGTDTQYF. The CDR3, as DNA: TGTGCCAGCAGTTTACCGGGCACAGATACGCAGTATTTT.

This chain connects TRBV5-1 to TRBJ1-4; weak D call: TRBD1 (5 bases). Per germline, CDR1 SGHRS and CDR2 YFSETQ. CDR3 length equals 14 residues. V was cut by 4 bases and J by 8 bases, with 15 bases left in between. This chain's CDR3 is CASSRWGEEEKLFF. The DNA for the CDR3 is TGCGCCAGCAGCAGGTGGGGGGAGGAAGAAAAACTGTTTTTT.

The gene calls are TRBV27 and TRBJ2-1; TRBD1 matches 8 bases. CDR1 and CDR2 (germline): MNHEY, SMNVEV (reference sequence). The V gene end was trimmed by 1 base and the J gene end by 7 bases; junction bases not matched to a gene: 6. CDR3 length equals 15 residues. The DNA of the CDR3 is TGTGCCAGCAGTTTATTAACAGGGGGTCGGAATGAGCAGTTCTTC. It is translated as CASSLLTGGRNEQFF.

CDR3 protein: CASSPGTGTNSPLHF. CDR3 DNA: TGCGCCAGCTCTCCCGGGACAGGGACTAATTCACCCCTCCACTTT. The rearrangement joins TRBV5-1 to TRBJ1-6; 9 positions agree with TRBD1. Looked up from germline, CDR1 is SGHRS and CDR2 is YFSETQ. This CDR3 has 15 residues. After removal of 7 bases from V and 6 bases from J, the junction contained 8 bases not matched to a gene.

The chain is built from TRBV9 and TRBJ2-1; D possibly corresponds to TRBD1 (5 bases). V was shortened by 2 bases and J by 7 bases, with 10 bases between the two germline ends. Germline lookup yields CDR1 SGDLS and CDR2 YYNGEE. The CDR3 covers 13 residues. The CDR3 here is CASSVDSKNEQFF. CDR3 nucleotide sequence: TGTGCCAGCAGCGTCGACAGTAAGAATGAGCAGTTCTTC.

The chain joins TRBV27 to TRBJ2-2; tentative D call: TRBD1 (6 bases). This CDR3 region has 14 residues. The V end was cut by 8 bases, the J end by 6 bases, with 16 bases between. CDR1 is MNHEY, CDR2 SMNVEV, per germline (reference sequence). The CDR3 DNA sequence: TGTGCCAGCTCCTCCTCACAGGGCCCCGGGGAGCTGTTTTTT. Translating it yields CASSSSQGPGELFF.

The chain is built from TRBV28 and TRBJ2-4, with D uncertain. V dropped 6 bases and J dropped 7 bases, with 13 bases sitting between them. Germline CDR1 is MDHEN and CDR2 is SYDVKM. The CDR3 is made up of 13 amino acids. The CDR3 here is CASSAGAPNIQYF. The CDR3 nucleotides read TGTGCCAGCAGCGCCGGTGCCCCTAACATTCAGTACTTC. The complete variable domain, with remaining parts taken from reference TRBV28 and TRBJ2-4, reads DVKVTQSSRYLVKRTGEKVFLECVQDMDHENMFWYRQDPGLGLRLIYFSYDVKMKEKGDIPEGYSVSREKKERFSLILESASTNQTSMYLCASSAGAPNIQYFGAGTRLSVL.

This chain uses TRBV2 with TRBJ2-5, with TRBD2 matching 8 bases. The DNA end favors TRBJ2-7, so the J call may be wrong. This CDR3 is built from 14 residues. Germline CDR1 reads SNHLY; CDR2 reads FYNNEI. The CDR3 reads CASAVASGSYEQYF. The DNA for the CDR3 is TGTGCCAGCGCTGTCGCTAGCGGGTCCTACGAGCAGTACTTC.

The table lists this clone with a few counts. For the CDR3, the DNA is TGTGCCAGCAGCCAAAGCGGGGGTACGGCGCGCAGGCGGGCTTTCTTT. Translated, it gives CASSQSGGTARRRAFF. J is TRBJ1-1 and V is TRBV14; D is perhaps TRBD1 (5 bases). From germline, CDR1 is SGHDN and CDR2 FVKESK. The V and J ends lost 2 bases and 11 bases respectively, with 24 bases between them. The CDR3 consists of 16 residues. Using reference TRBV14 and TRBJ1-1 for the parts outside the CDR3, the full variable domain is EAGVTQFPSHSVIEKGQTVTLRCDPISGHDNLYWYRRVMGKEIKFLLHFVKESKQDESGMPNNRFLAERTGGTYSTLKVQPAELEDSGVYFCASSQSGGTARRRAFFGQGTRLTVV.

The chain uses TRBV4-1 and TRBJ2-3; D might be TRBD1 (7 bases). This CDR3 is built from 14 residues. V was trimmed by 5 bases and J by 3 bases, leaving 12 bases between them. Germline-derived CDR1 and CDR2 are MGHRA and YSYEKL. The CDR3 reads CASSLAGGTDTQYF. In DNA form, the CDR3 reads TGCGCCAGCAGCTTGGCAGGGGGGACAGATACGCAGTATTTT.

The chain carries TRBV7-2 and TRBJ2-2, with 10 bases lining up with TRBD1. Germline CDR1 is SGHTA and CDR2 is FQGNSA. V trimming: 0 bases; J trimming: 7 bases; junction bases outside the gene matches: 11. The CDR3 length is 18 residues. The CDR3 region has the DNA TGTGCCAGCAGCTTAGCCCATCTAGGGACAGGGGTCGGCGGGGAGCTGTTTTTT. It translates to CASSLAHLGTGVGGELFF.

This clone was observed once. The chain links TRBV6-5 to TRBJ1-2; 7 nucleotides line up with TRBD1. V dropped 8 bases and J dropped 1; count of bases not matched to a gene: 4. Germline V gene lookup returns CDR1 MNHEY and CDR2 SVGAGI. There are 13 residues in the CDR3. CDR3 bases: TGTGCCAGCGGACAGGCTCTTAACTATGGCTACACCTTC. Amino acid sequence: CASGQALNYGYTF.

The chain recombines TRBV28 with TRBJ1-5, with no clear D. V dropped 5 bases and J dropped 2 bases, with 13 bases sitting between them. This CDR3 region has 15 residues. Germline V lookup: CDR1 MDHEN, CDR2 SYDVKM. The CDR3 bases are TGTGCCAGCAGTCGAGATCAGAGGGGCAATCAGCCCCAGCATTTT. It translates to CASSRDQRGNQPQHF.

As for this clone: Other nucleotide sequences in the sample specify the same CDR3. J is TRBJ2-7 and V is TRBV28, with no clear D. CDR1 and CDR2 (germline): MDHEN, SYDVKM. Trimming cost V 6 bases and J 6 bases, with 21 bases left between them. The CDR3 sequence is 15 residues long. The CDR3 region has the DNA TGTGCCAGCAGGCCCGGGTCTAAAACGTCGGGCGAGCAGTACTTC. As protein: CASRPGSKTSGEQYF.

This clone was seen only once. The chain links TRBV7-9 to TRBJ2-7; TRBD2 agrees at 10 bases. V shed 1 base and J 7 bases; nucleotides not matched to a gene: 10. From germline, CDR1 is SEHNR and CDR2 FQNEAQ (reference sequence). The CDR3 sequence is 16 residues long. The CDR3 loop reads CASSLGGTSGKREQYF. In DNA form, the CDR3 reads TGTGCCAGCAGCTTAGGTGGTACTAGCGGGAAGAGAGAGCAGTACTTC. Full variable domain (remainder filled in from reference TRBV7-9 and TRBJ2-7): DTGVSQNPRHKITKRGQNVTFRCDPISEHNRLYWYRQTLGQGPEFLTYFQNEAQLEKSRLLSDRFSAERPKGSFSTLEIQRTEQGDSAMYLCASSLGGTSGKREQYFGPGTRLTVT.

The chain employs TRBV7-2 and TRBJ2-3, with TRBD2 matching 15 bases. V gave up 5 bases and J gave up 6 bases; unmatched junction bases: 3. There are 15 residues in the CDR3. CDR1 SGHTA and CDR2 FQGNSA come from the germline V gene. CDR3: CASSGGTSGRDTQYF. As DNA, the CDR3 is TGTGCCAGCAGCGGAGGGACTAGCGGGAGGGATACGCAGTATTTT.